This T cell receptor beta chain originates from a study of graft-versus-host responses after intestinal transplantation. The repertoire was sequenced with immunoSEQ multiplex PCR; TCRdb's copy has only in-frame clones and lacks some. The sample contains about 130,000 clones, around 90% of which appear only once. Comment on this clone: Its cognate antigen is unknown.

The source is a human donor who received an intestinal transplant. The source was unstimulated CD4+ T cells sorted from spleen or lymph node cells, collected before intestinal transplant.

The CDR3 sequence: CASSREGDLLYEQYF. CDR3 coding DNA: TGCGCCAGCAGCCGGGAGGGGGATCTCCTCTACGAGCAGTACTTC. The chain uses TRBV5-1 and TRBJ2-7; 8 bases align to TRBD2. Germline values: CDR1 SGHRS, CDR2 YFSETQ. Losses at the gene ends were 4 bases for V and 3 bases for J; bases not matched to a gene: 9. The CDR3 covers 15 residues.